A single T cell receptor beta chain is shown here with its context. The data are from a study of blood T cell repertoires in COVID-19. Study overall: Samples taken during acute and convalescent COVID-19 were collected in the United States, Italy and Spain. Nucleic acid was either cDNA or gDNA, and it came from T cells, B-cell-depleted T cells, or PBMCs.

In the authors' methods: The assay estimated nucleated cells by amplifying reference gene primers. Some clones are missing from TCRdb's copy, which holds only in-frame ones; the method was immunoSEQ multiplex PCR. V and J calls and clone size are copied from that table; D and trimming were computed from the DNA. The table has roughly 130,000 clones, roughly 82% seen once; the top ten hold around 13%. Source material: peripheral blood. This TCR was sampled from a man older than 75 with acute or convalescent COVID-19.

The CDR3 spells CASSPSERGQQYF. The CDR3 coding sequence is TGTGCCAGCTCACCATCGGAGCGGGGGCAGCAGTACTTC. The rearrangement joins TRBV18 to TRBJ2-7, with 8 bases aligning to TRBD2. The germline CDR1 and CDR2 sequences are KGHSH and LQKENI. V lost 2 bases, J lost 8 bases, and 5 bases stayed unmatched. The CDR3 length is 13 residues.